The rows below give T cell receptor beta chains drawn from one sample of a study of Ad26.COV2.S vaccination and SARS-CoV-2 variants. The repertoire was sequenced with immunoSEQ multiplex PCR; TCRdb's copy has only in-frame clones and lacks some. The table has 400,000 to 450,000 clones, roughly 88% seen once. The sequencing here drew on peripheral blood, taken in a trial of Ad26.COV2.S vaccine versus placebo. All receptors derive from a person aged 18-60 years who received the Ad26.COV2.S COVID-19 vaccine or a placebo. The CDR3 runs from the conserved cysteine through the conserved F or W. The order of the fields is clone size, J gene, V gene, D gene, CDR3 protein, CDR3 DNA. A D gene is named only where the DNA matches it firmly. Expanded clones are given a class, and other clones once, few, many or no size at all.

size: NA; J: TRBJ1-1; V: TRBV7-2; D: TRBD1; CDR3: CASSSGGMVTEAFF; DNA: TGTGCCAGCAGCTCAGGGGGGATGGTCACTGAAGCTTTCTTT
size: NA; J: TRBJ2-3; V: TRBV6-4; D: NA; CDR3: CASSVRASTDTQYF; DNA: TGTGCCAGCAGCGTTCGGGCCAGCACAGATACGCAGTATTTT
size: NA; J: TRBJ1-1; V: TRBV28; D: TRBD1; CDR3: CASSLSTGATEAFF; DNA: TGTGCCAGCAGTTTATCGACAGGGGCCACTGAAGCTTTCTTT
size: once; J: TRBJ2-5; V: TRBV9; D: NA; CDR3: CASSQGGVQETQYF; DNA: TGTGCCAGCAGCCAGGGGGGGGTCCAAGAGACCCAGTACTTC
size: NA; J: TRBJ1-2; V: TRBV19; D: NA; CDR3: CASFSTGASYGYTF; DNA: TGTGCCAGTTTCTCGACAGGAGCTAGCTATGGCTACACCTTC
size: NA; J: TRBJ2-7; V: TRBV28; D: NA; CDR3: CASSSVDRTTYEQYF; DNA: TGTGCCAGCAGTTCAGTAGACAGGACTACCTACGAGCAGTACTTC
size: NA; J: TRBJ1-6; V: TRBV4-1; D: NA; CDR3: CASSQDRARSSYNSPLHF; DNA: TGCGCCAGCAGCCAAGATAGAGCCAGGAGCTCCTATAATTCACCCCTCCACTTT
size: NA; J: TRBJ2-3; V: TRBV7-2; D: NA; CDR3: CASSSGDTSTDTQYF; DNA: TGTGCCAGCAGCTCCGGAGATACTAGCACAGATACGCAGTATTTT
size: NA; J: TRBJ2-4; V: TRBV7-9; D: TRBD1; CDR3: CASSSPETGKNIQYF; DNA: TGTGCCAGCAGCTCCCCCGAGACAGGGAAAAACATTCAGTACTTC
size: NA; J: TRBJ2-1; V: TRBV7-3; D: NA; CDR3: CASSLQSGNEQFF; DNA: TGTGCCAGCAGCTTACAATCCGGCAATGAGCAGTTCTTC
size: NA; J: TRBJ2-1; V: TRBV5-1; D: TRBD2; CDR3: CASSGRASGGSSYNEQFF; DNA: TGCGCCAGCAGCGGGCGGGCTAGCGGGGGGAGCTCCTACAATGAGCAGTTCTTC
size: NA; J: TRBJ2-7; V: TRBV7-8; D: NA; CDR3: CASSLSLFDSYEQYF; DNA: TGTGCCAGTAGTCTTAGCTTGTTTGACTCCTACGAGCAGTACTTC
size: NA; J: TRBJ2-5; V: TRBV7-2; D: NA; CDR3: CASSLGFGQETQYF; DNA: TGTGCCAGCAGCTTAGGGTTTGGCCAAGAGACCCAGTACTTC
size: NA; J: TRBJ2-7; V: TRBV7-9; D: NA; CDR3: CASSLQDSGSYEQYF; DNA: TGTGCCAGCAGCTTACAGGACAGTGGGAGTTACGAGCAGTACTTC
size: NA; J: TRBJ2-1; V: TRBV4-3; D: TRBD2; CDR3: CASSQAPRLAGGPNEQFF; DNA: TGCGCCAGCAGCCAAGCCCCCCGACTAGCGGGAGGACCAAATGAGCAGTTCTTC
size: NA; J: TRBJ2-5; V: TRBV5-1; D: NA; CDR3: CASTLAGQETQYF; DNA: TGCGCCAGCACCCTGGCGGGGCAAGAGACCCAGTACTTC
size: NA; J: TRBJ2-3; V: TRBV5-1; D: NA; CDR3: CASSLRPADTQYF; DNA: TGCGCCAGCAGCTTGAGACCAGCGGATACGCAGTATTTT
size: few; J: TRBJ1-1; V: TRBV7-9; D: NA; CDR3: CASSFPGVNTEAFF; DNA: TGTGCCAGCAGCTTTCCCGGGGTGAACACTGAAGCTTTCTTT
size: NA; J: TRBJ1-2; V: TRBV6-5; D: NA; CDR3: CASSQLTANYGYTF; DNA: TGTGCCAGCAGCCAATTGACAGCTAACTATGGCTACACCTTC
size: NA; J: TRBJ1-5; V: TRBV19; D: NA; CDR3: CASSISAPGPLNQPQHF; DNA: TGTGCCAGTAGTATATCGGCTCCGGGACCCCTAAATCAGCCCCAGCATTTT
size: NA; J: TRBJ2-7; V: TRBV5-1; D: NA; CDR3: CASSMDSYEQYF; DNA: TGCGCCAGCAGCATGGACAGTTACGAGCAGTACTTC
size: NA; J: TRBJ2-7; V: TRBV3-1/TRBV3-2; D: TRBD2; CDR3: CASSQLAGARYEQYF; DNA: TGTGCCAGCAGCCAGTTAGCGGGAGCCCGCTACGAGCAGTACTTC
size: NA; J: TRBJ2-7; V: TRBV7-2; D: NA; CDR3: CASSLNLAYEQYF; DNA: TGTGCCAGCAGCCTCAACTTAGCCTACGAGCAGTACTTC
size: NA; J: TRBJ2-3; V: TRBV25-1; D: NA; CDR3: CASSDPGQIQDTQYF; DNA: TGTGCCAGCAGTGACCCTGGACAAATTCAAGATACGCAGTATTTT
size: NA; J: TRBJ2-1; V: TRBV3-1/TRBV3-2; D: TRBD2; CDR3: CASSHSWTSGRLENEQFF; DNA: TGTGCCAGCAGCCATAGTTGGACTAGCGGGAGGCTGGAGAATGAGCAGTTCTTC
size: NA; J: TRBJ2-7; V: TRBV11-2; D: TRBD2; CDR3: CASSLEGGASYEQYF; DNA: TGTGCCAGCAGCTTAGAGGGAGGGGCCTCCTACGAGCAGTACTTC
size: NA; J: TRBJ2-2; V: TRBV5-1; D: NA; CDR3: CASSLAAGLGTGELFF; DNA: TGCGCCAGCAGCTTGGCCGCGGGGTTGGGAACCGGGGAGCTGTTTTTT
size: once; J: TRBJ2-1; V: TRBV2; D: NA; CDR3: CASSEELHNEQFF; DNA: TGTGCCAGCAGTGAAGAACTTCACAATGAGCAGTTCTTC
size: NA; J: TRBJ1-1; V: TRBV25-1; D: NA; CDR3: CASSDWGRTTEAFF; DNA: TGTGCCAGCAGTGACTGGGGACGAACTACTGAAGCTTTCTTT
size: NA; J: TRBJ1-1; V: TRBV3-1/TRBV3-2; D: NA; CDR3: CASSQGHRGLWAFF; DNA: TGTGCCAGCAGCCAGGGACACCGTGGGCTGTGGGCTTTCTTT
size: NA; J: TRBJ2-7; V: TRBV12-3/TRBV12-4; D: NA; CDR3: CASSLDLYEQYF; DNA: TGTGCCAGCAGTTTAGATCTCTACGAGCAGTACTTC
size: NA; J: TRBJ2-1; V: TRBV19; D: NA; CDR3: CASSIDRYNEQFF; DNA: TGTGCCAGTAGTATTGACAGGTACAATGAGCAGTTCTTC
size: NA; J: TRBJ2-3; V: TRBV4-1; D: TRBD2; CDR3: CASSQDDGFAGRVTDTQYF; DNA: TGCGCCAGCAGCCAAGACGACGGTTTTGCCGGGAGGGTCACAGATACGCAGTATTTT
size: NA; J: TRBJ1-1; V: TRBV19; D: TRBD1; CDR3: CASRGTGGSTEAFF; DNA: TGTGCCAGTAGGGGAACAGGGGGGAGCACTGAAGCTTTCTTT
size: once; J: TRBJ2-1; V: TRBV11-2; D: TRBD1; CDR3: CASSLDGTGTGNEQFF; DNA: TGTGCCAGCAGCTTAGATGGGACAGGGACTGGCAATGAGCAGTTCTTC
size: NA; J: TRBJ2-5; V: TRBV5-1; D: TRBD2; CDR3: CASSTGTSGRTETQYF; DNA: TGCGCCAGCAGCACCGGGACTAGCGGGAGAACAGAGACCCAGTACTTC
size: NA; J: TRBJ1-5; V: TRBV28; D: NA; CDR3: CASSFVQGNQPQHF; DNA: TGTGCCAGCAGTTTTGTACAGGGCAATCAGCCCCAGCATTTT
size: NA; J: TRBJ1-2; V: TRBV10-3; D: TRBD1; CDR3: CAISESTGGVANYGYTF; DNA: TGTGCCATCAGTGAGTCAACAGGGGGAGTAGCTAACTATGGCTACACCTTC
size: once; J: TRBJ2-3; V: TRBV5-1; D: NA; CDR3: CASSLAGDTQYF; DNA: TGCGCCAGCAGCTTGGCGGGCGATACGCAGTATTTT
size: NA; J: TRBJ2-2; V: TRBV18; D: NA; CDR3: CASSPERENTGELFF; DNA: TGTGCCAGCTCACCGGAGCGAGAGAACACCGGGGAGCTGTTTTTT
size: NA; J: TRBJ2-7; V: TRBV7-2; D: NA; CDR3: CASSTRSYEQYF; DNA: TGTGCCAGCAGCACCCGCTCCTACGAGCAGTACTTC
size: NA; J: TRBJ2-1; V: TRBV6-4; D: TRBD2; CDR3: CASSEVAGFRSEQFF; DNA: TGTGCCAGCAGTGAAGTAGCGGGATTTAGAAGTGAGCAGTTCTTC
size: NA; J: TRBJ2-7; V: TRBV29-1; D: NA; CDR3: CSVTNSPYEQYF; DNA: TGCAGCGTGACCAATTCTCCCTACGAGCAGTACTTC
size: NA; J: TRBJ2-2; V: TRBV19; D: TRBD2; CDR3: CASGLAGATTGELFF; DNA: TGTGCCAGTGGTTTAGCGGGAGCCACCACCGGGGAGCTGTTTTTT
size: NA; J: TRBJ2-1; V: TRBV15; D: NA; CDR3: CATSRDGRPSYNEQFF; DNA: TGTGCCACCAGCAGAGATGGCAGGCCCTCCTACAATGAGCAGTTCTTC
size: NA; J: TRBJ2-1; V: TRBV7-3; D: NA; CDR3: CASSSRVGGSYNEQFF; DNA: TGTGCCAGCAGCTCCCGGGTGGGTGGTTCCTACAATGAGCAGTTCTTC
size: NA; J: TRBJ2-1; V: TRBV28; D: NA; CDR3: CASRGPPYNEQFF; DNA: TGTGCCAGCCGGGGGCCACCCTACAATGAGCAGTTCTTC
size: NA; J: TRBJ2-1; V: TRBV24-1; D: NA; CDR3: CATSDLPSSGSDEQFF; DNA: TGTGCCACCAGTGATCTCCCTAGTTCGGGATCCGATGAGCAGTTCTTC
size: NA; J: TRBJ1-5; V: TRBV10-3; D: NA; CDR3: CAISLDSAISPQHF; DNA: TGTGCCATCAGCCTCGACAGTGCAATCAGCCCCCAGCATTTT
size: NA; J: TRBJ1-1; V: TRBV5-1; D: NA; CDR3: CASSLAEGGLTEAFF; DNA: TGCGCCAGCAGCTTGGCCGAAGGGGGGCTCACTGAAGCTTTCTTT
size: NA; J: TRBJ1-6; V: TRBV29-1; D: TRBD1; CDR3: CSAMTGTDSPLHF; DNA: TGCAGCGCTATGACAGGGACGGATTCACCCCTCCACTTT
size: once; J: TRBJ1-1; V: TRBV6-5; D: NA; CDR3: CASSRWTALNTEAFF; DNA: TGTGCCAGCAGTCGGTGGACAGCCCTGAACACTGAAGCTTTCTTT
size: NA; J: TRBJ1-1; V: TRBV7-6; D: NA; CDR3: CASSPGGDTEAFF; DNA: TGTGCCAGCAGTCCGGGGGGGGACACTGAAGCTTTCTTT